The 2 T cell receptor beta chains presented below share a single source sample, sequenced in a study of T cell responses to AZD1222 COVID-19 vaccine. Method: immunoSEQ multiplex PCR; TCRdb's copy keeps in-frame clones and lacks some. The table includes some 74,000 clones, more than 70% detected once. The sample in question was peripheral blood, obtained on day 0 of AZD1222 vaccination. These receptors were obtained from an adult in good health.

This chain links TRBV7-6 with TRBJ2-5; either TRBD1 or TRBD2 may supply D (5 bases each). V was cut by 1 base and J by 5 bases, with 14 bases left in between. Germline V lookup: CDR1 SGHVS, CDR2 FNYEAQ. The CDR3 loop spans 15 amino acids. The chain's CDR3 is CASSLDGAPMETQYF. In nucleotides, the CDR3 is TGTGCCAGCAGCTTAGACGGGGCCCCTATGGAGACCCAGTACTTC. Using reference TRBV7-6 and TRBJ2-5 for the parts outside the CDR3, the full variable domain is GAGVSQSPRYKVTKRGQDVALRCDPISGHVSLYWYRQALGQGPEFLTYFNYEAQQDKSGLPNDRFSAERPEGSISTLTIQRTEQRDSAMYRCASSLDGAPMETQYFGPGTRLLVL.

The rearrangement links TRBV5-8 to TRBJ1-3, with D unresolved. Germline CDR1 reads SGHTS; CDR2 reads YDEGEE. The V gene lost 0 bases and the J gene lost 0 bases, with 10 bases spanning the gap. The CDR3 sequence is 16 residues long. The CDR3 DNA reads TGTGCCAGCAGCTTGGGACTATTAAGCTCTGGAAACACCATATATTTT. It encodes CASSLGLLSSGNTIYF.